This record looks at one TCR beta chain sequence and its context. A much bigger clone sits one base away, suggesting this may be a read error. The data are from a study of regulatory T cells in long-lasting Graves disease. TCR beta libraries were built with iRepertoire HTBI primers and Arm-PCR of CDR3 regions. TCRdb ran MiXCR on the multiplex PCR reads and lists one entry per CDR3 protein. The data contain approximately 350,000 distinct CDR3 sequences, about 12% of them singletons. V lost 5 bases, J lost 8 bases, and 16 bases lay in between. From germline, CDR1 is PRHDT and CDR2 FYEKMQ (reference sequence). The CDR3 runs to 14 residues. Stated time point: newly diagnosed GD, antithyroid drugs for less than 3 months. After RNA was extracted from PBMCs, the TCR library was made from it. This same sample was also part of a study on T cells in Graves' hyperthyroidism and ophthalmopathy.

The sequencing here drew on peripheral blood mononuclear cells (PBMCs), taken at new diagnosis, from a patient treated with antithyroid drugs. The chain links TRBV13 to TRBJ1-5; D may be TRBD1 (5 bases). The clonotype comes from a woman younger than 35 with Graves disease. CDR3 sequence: CASSIRGVREPQHF. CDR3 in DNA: TGTGCCAGCAGCATCCGGGGGGTAAGGGAGCCCCAGCATTTT.